This T cell receptor beta chain appears in the sequencing data of a study of breast tumors, draining lymph nodes, adjacent tissues. As concerns this clonotype: The target antigen is unknown. The junction departs from the called germline gene at one end, perhaps through a read error.

Germline V CDR1 and CDR2: MNHEY, SVGAGI. This CDR3 comprises 14 residues. Notes on the study in general: Tumor and nontumor repertoires were significantly more similar in luminal-like than in basal-like breast cancer. Most tumor T cells seemingly derive from lymph node, then expand in tumor. Compared with lymph nodes, tumors were less diverse; compared with nontumor tissue, more.

Samples came from axillary lymph nodes draining the breast cancer. One entry per CDR3 protein, called by TCRdb with MiXCR from the multiplex PCR reads. The repertoire holds approximately 230,000 distinct CDR3 sequences, with less than 45% as singletons. The J gene is TRBJ1-2, the V gene TRBV6-5; a possible D gene is TRBD1 (6 bases). Sequencing was carried out using axillary lymph node tissue. This TCR came from a female donor with breast cancer. Some clones in this sample may be carry-over from other donors' samples. CDR3 in amino acids: CASSHPGQPYGYTF. The CDR3 nucleotides read TGTGCCAGCAGTCACCCGGGACAACCGTATGGCTACACTTTC.